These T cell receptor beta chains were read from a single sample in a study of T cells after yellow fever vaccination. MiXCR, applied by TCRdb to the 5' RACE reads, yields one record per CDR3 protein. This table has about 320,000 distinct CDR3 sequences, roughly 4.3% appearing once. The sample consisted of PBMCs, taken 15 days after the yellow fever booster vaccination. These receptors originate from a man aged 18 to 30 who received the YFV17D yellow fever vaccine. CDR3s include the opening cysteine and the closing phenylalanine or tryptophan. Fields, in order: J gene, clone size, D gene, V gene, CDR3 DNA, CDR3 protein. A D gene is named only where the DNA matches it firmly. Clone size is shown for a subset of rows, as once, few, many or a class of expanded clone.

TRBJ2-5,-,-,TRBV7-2,TGTGCCAGCACGGCTCCGGGGACCCACCTCTGGCGGGAGACCCAGTACTTC,CASTAPGTHLWRETQYF
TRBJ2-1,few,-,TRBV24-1,TGTGCCACCAGTGACCCTGACGGGACCTACAATGAGCAGTTCTTC,CATSDPDGTYNEQFF
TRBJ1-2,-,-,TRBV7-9,TGTGCCAGCAGCTATGTAGCGGGGGCCGATTCCTATGGCTACACCTTC,CASSYVAGADSYGYTF
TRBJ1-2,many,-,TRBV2,TGTGCCAGCAGTCCGGGCCTGACTAGCGCGGGAGGCTACACCTTC,CASSPGLTSAGGYTF
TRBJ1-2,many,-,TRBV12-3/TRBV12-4,TGTGCCAGCAGAAGTGGTGGCTATGGCTACACCTTC,CASRSGGYGYTF
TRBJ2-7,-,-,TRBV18,TGTGCCAGCTCATTAACCGTCCTGTCGTTAGGGTTTCATTACGAGCAGTACTTC,CASSLTVLSLGFHYEQYF
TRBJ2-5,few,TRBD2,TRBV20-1,TGCAGTGCTAGAGCCGGGGGGGGGCTAGAAGAGACCCAGTACTTC,CSARAGGGLEETQYF
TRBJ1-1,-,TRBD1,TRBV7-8,TGTGCCAGCAGCTACCAGGGACAGGGTGGCACTGAAGCTTTCTTT,CASSYQGQGGTEAFF
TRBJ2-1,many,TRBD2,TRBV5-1,TGCGCCAGCAGCCCCCAGCCGACTAGCGGGGGACCCTACAATGAGCAGTTCTTC,CASSPQPTSGGPYNEQFF
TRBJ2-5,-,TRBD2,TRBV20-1,TGCAGTGCTGGACTAGCGGGGGTTGAGACCCAGTACTTC,CSAGLAGVETQYF
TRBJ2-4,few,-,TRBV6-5,TGTGCCAGCAGTCCAACGACAGGAACGAAAAACATTCAGTACTTC,CASSPTTGTKNIQYF
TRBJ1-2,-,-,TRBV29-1,TGCAGCGTGAGGTGGACGGGAGCTAACTATGGCTACACCTTC,CSVRWTGANYGYTF
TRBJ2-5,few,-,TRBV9,TGTGCCAGCAGCGTAGATCAGGGATACTCAGAGACCCAGTACTTC,CASSVDQGYSETQYF
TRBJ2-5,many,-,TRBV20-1,TGCAGAGCCTCCCGAGCGGGCGAAGAGACCCAGTACTTC,CRASRAGEETQYF
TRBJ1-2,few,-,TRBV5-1,TGCGCCAGCAGCTCGGGGAAGAATGGCTACACCTTC,CASSSGKNGYTF
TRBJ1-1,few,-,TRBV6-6,TGTGCCAGCAGTTACTCGGGTTTGAACACTGAAGCTTTCTTT,CASSYSGLNTEAFF
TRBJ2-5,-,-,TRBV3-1,TGTGCCAGCAGCCAGAAGTGGCCCCGGTTAGAGACCCAGTACTTC,CASSQKWPRLETQYF
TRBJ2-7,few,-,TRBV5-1,TGCGCCAGCAGCTTGGCGGACCTGGCCCACGAGCAGTACTTC,CASSLADLAHEQYF
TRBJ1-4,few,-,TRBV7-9,TGTGCCAGCAGCCTACTTGGCGCTAATGAAAAACTGTTTTTT,CASSLLGANEKLFF
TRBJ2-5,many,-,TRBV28,TGCGCCAGCAGCAACAGAGAGACCCAGTACTTC,CASSNRETQYF
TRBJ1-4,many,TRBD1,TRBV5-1,TGCGCCAGCAGCCCCCAGGGACGAGGGGGCGCGGGTGAAAAACTGTTTTTT,CASSPQGRGGAGEKLFF
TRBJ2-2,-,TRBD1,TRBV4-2,TGTGCCAGCAGCCCCCTAGGGGGCGTCGGCGGGGAGCTGTTTTTT,CASSPLGGVGGELFF
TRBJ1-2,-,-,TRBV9,TGTGCCAGCAGTCCGACAGTGGGTGGCTACACCTTC,CASSPTVGGYTF
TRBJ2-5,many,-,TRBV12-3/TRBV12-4,TGTGCCAGCAAAAAAGACAGCCAAGAGACCCAGTACTTC,CASKKDSQETQYF
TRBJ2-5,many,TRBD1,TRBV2,TGTGCCAGCATGGGACGTCGGACAGGGGGAGAGACCCAGTACTTC,CASMGRRTGGETQYF
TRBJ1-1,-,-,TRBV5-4,TGTGCCAGCAGCTTGGGGGCCGACACTGAAGCTTTCTTT,CASSLGADTEAFF
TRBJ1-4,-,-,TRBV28,TGTGCCAGCAGCCGATCCGGGACCCCGTATGAAAAACTGTTTTTT,CASSRSGTPYEKLFF
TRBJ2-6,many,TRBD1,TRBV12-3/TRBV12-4,TGTGCCAGCAGCCCAGACAGGGCTGGGGCCAACGTCCTGACTTTC,CASSPDRAGANVLTF
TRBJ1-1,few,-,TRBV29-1,TGCAGCGTTGTGGGACAAAACACTGAAGCTTTCTTT,CSVVGQNTEAFF
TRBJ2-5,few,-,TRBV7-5,-,CISVPEAYRFRGRETQYF
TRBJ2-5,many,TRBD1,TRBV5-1,TGCGCCAGCAGCTTGGTGCCGGGACAGCAAGAGACCCAGTACTTC,CASSLVPGQQETQYF
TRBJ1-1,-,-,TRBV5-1,TGCGCCAGCAGCTATGACAGAGGAAGCACTGAAGCTTTCTTT,CASSYDRGSTEAFF
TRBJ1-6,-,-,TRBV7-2,TGTGCCAGCAGCCGTCCTCCGGGACCCCACGAGCCACCCCTCCACTTT,CASSRPPGPHEPPLHF
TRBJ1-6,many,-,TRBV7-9,TGTGCCAGCAGCTTTTCCCAGGATTCACCCCTCCACTTT,CASSFSQDSPLHF
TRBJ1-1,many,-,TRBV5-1,TGCGCCAGCAGAGGGGAGGATATCACTGAAGCTTTCTTT,CASRGEDITEAFF
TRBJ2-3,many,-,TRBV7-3,TGTGCCAGCGCCCCGGGATGGAACAGGGCCACAGATACGCAGTATTTT,CASAPGWNRATDTQYF
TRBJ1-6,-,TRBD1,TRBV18,TGTGCCAGCTCACCACCGGGACAGTATAATTCACCCCTCCACTTT,CASSPPGQYNSPLHF
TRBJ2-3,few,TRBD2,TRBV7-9,TGTGCCAGCAGCTCGAGCGGGGCCCTGGATACGCAGTATTTT,CASSSSGALDTQYF
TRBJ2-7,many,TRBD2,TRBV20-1,TGCAGTGCTAGTGGGGGCCGGACTAGCGGGCGCTCCTACGAGCAGTACTTC,CSASGGRTSGRSYEQYF
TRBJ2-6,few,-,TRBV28,TGTGCCAGCAGCCAATTGGCGAACTCTGGGGCCAACGTCCTGACTTTC,CASSQLANSGANVLTF
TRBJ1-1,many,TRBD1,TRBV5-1,TGCGCCAGCAGCTTGGGCCGGACAGGGCCAGGCACTGAAGCTTTCTTT,CASSLGRTGPGTEAFF
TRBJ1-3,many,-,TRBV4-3,TGCGCCAGCAGCCAAGATCGAGGGGGGACTGGAAACACCATATATTTT,CASSQDRGGTGNTIYF
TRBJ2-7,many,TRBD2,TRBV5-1,TGCGCCAGCAGCTTGGAACTAGCGGCGAGCGAGCAGTACTTC,CASSLELAASEQYF
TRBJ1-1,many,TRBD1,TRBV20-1,TGCAGTGCTAGGGGACAGGGGAATAAGGCCACTGAAGCTTTCTTT,CSARGQGNKATEAFF
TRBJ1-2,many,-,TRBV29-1,TGCAGCGTCCACGCTAACTATGGCTACACCTTC,CSVHANYGYTF
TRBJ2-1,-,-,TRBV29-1,TGCAGCGTTGAAGATCACGACGGCGCAACCTACAATGAGCAGTTCTTC,CSVEDHDGATYNEQFF
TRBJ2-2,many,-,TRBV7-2,TGTGCCAGCAGCCTGCTATCCGGGGGCACCGGGGAGCTGTTTTTT,CASSLLSGGTGELFF
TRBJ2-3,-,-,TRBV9,TGTGCCAGCAGCGTAGCTTGGTCAGAAGCTAGCACAGATACGCAGTATTTT,CASSVAWSEASTDTQYF
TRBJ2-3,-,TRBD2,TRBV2,TGTGCCAGCAGTGGGGGACTACATTCGGATACGCAGTATTTT,CASSGGLHSDTQYF
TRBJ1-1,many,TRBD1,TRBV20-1,TGCAGTGCCCTAGAGGTTTACAGGGGGAGTTCGAACACTGAAGCTTTCTTT,CSALEVYRGSSNTEAFF
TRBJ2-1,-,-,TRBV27,TGTGCCAGCAGTTTGGGAGGGGGAAGGGGTGAGCAGTTCTTC,CASSLGGGRGEQFF
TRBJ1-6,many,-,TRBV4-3,TGCGCCAGCAGCCAAGACTACAGGGAGGCCCTCCACTTT,CASSQDYREALHF
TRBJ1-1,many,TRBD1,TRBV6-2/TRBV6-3,TGTGCCAGCAGTTTCCGACAGGGAGACACTGAAGCTTTCTTT,CASSFRQGDTEAFF
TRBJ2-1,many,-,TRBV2,TGTGCCAGCAGTGGACCCTACAATGAGCAGTTCTTC,CASSGPYNEQFF
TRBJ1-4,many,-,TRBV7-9,TGTGCCAGCAGCTACCCGCTTCCGGGTATGGAAAAACTGTTTTTT,CASSYPLPGMEKLFF
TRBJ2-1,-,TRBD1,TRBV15,TGTGCCACCGGGACAGGGAGGATCAATGAGCAGTTCTTC,CATGTGRINEQFF
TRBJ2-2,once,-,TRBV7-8,TGTGCCAGCAGCTTAAGCCGACTCAACACCGGGGAGCTGTTTTTT,CASSLSRLNTGELFF
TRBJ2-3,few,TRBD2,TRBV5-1,TGCGCCAGCAGCTTGGGACTAGCGGGGGCCGATGGGGATACGCAGTATTTT,CASSLGLAGADGDTQYF
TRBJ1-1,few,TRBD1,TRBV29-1,TGCAGCGCAGTGACAGGGGGTTTCGAAGCTTTCTTT,CSAVTGGFEAFF
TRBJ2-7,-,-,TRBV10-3,TGTGCCATCAGTGTGAGTTTTGACCTCCTGGTGGTGGACGAGCAGTACTTC,CAISVSFDLLVVDEQYF